A single sample gave rise to the 14 T cell receptor beta chains below, sequenced in a study of cytomegalovirus exposure and HLA in healthy donors (dated by TCRdb to the late 2010s). The library was made by the immunoSEQ multiplex PCR assay. For the multiplex PCR, a mixture combining 60 forward primers for TCR Vbeta segments and 13 reverse primers for TCR Jbeta segments was used. TCRdb took this table from immuneACCESS and kept in-frame rearrangements with V and J called. Such tables lack part of the clones; where checked against another copy, unresolved V genes explain under half of the gap, and the rest is unexplained. This sample holds roughly 180,000 clones; around 79% were observed only once. Of the sample, 2% to 3% falls within the top ten clones. The sample was PBMCs. All receptors derive from a female donor in good health and CMV-seronegative.

The genes are TRBV5-1 and TRBJ2-1; TRBD2 agrees at 11 bases. Germline values: CDR1 SGHRS, CDR2 YFSETQ. CDR3 size: 16 residues. V lost 4 bases, J lost 5 bases, and 8 bases stayed unmatched. The CDR3 bases are TGCGCCAGCAGCCTACCGACTAGCGGGGTACACAATGAGCAGTTCTTC. Amino acid sequence: CASSLPTSGVHNEQFF.

CDR3 DNA sequence: TGTGCCAGCAGCTCCTTTTATGGGAGTGGGGAAAACATTCAGTACTTC. Residues: CASSSFYGSGENIQYF. This rearrangement joins TRBV7-9 to TRBJ2-4, with D perhaps matching TRBD2 (5 bases). There are 16 residues in the CDR3. Germline CDR1 SEHNR, CDR2 FQNEAQ (reference sequence). Trimming left V 4 bases short and J 5 bases short, with 18 bases between. The full variable domain, its missing parts supplied by reference TRBV7-9 and TRBJ2-4, is DTGVSQNPRHKITKRGQNVTFRCDPISEHNRLYWYRQTLGQGPEFLTYFQNEAQLEKSRLLSDRFSAERPKGSFSTLEIQRTEQGDSAMYLCASSSFYGSGENIQYFGAGTRLSVL.

The CDR3: CASSLELAGGETQYF. The CDR3 DNA reads TGTGCCAGCAGCTTAGAGTTGGCAGGGGGGGAGACCCAGTACTTC. This chain joins TRBV11-2 and TRBJ2-5, with D possibly TRBD1 on 7 matching bases. The V gene lost 0 bases and the J gene lost 5 bases, with 13 bases spanning the gap. Germline assignment: CDR1 SGHAT and CDR2 FQNNGV. The CDR3 totals 15 residues.

V and J are TRBV28 and TRBJ2-1; TRBD2 aligns across 7 bases. CDR3 length: 15 amino acids. The V gene end was trimmed by 0 bases and the J gene end by 5 bases; junction bases not matched to a gene: 4. The V gene's germline CDR1 is MDHEN and CDR2 SYDVKM. The CDR3 bases are TGTGCCAGCAGTTTATGGAGGGAGGGGAACAATGAGCAGTTCTTC. Translation gives CASSLWREGNNEQFF.

The CDR3 reads CASSLRRGMNTEAFF. The CDR3 bases are TGTGCCAGCAGCTTAAGGCGGGGCATGAACACTGAAGCTTTCTTT. The V call is TRBV28, the J call TRBJ1-1, with D possibly being TRBD1 (5 bases). V lost 6 bases and J 0 bases, leaving 14 bases between the germline ends. The V gene's germline CDR1 is MDHEN and CDR2 SYDVKM. The CDR3 is 15 residues long.

The J gene is TRBJ2-6, the V gene TRBV5-1; no clear D. V lost 0 bases and J 2 bases, leaving 6 bases between the germline ends. CDR1 and CDR2 from the germline V gene are SGHRS and YFSETQ. The CDR3 runs 15 residues. CDR3 sequence (DNA): TGCGCCAGCAGCTTGGCGGTGGCTGGGGCCAACGTCCTGACTTTC. Protein: CASSLAVAGANVLTF.

V is TRBV19 and J is TRBJ2-7, with TRBD2 matching 13 bases. Trimming took 5 bases from V and 3 from J; bases not matched to a gene: 7. The length of the CDR3 is 16 residues. CDR1 and CDR2 from the germline V gene are LNHDA and SQIVND (reference sequence). The CDR3 is CASSRPGLAGDYEQYF. CDR3 in DNA: TGTGCCAGTAGTCGCCCCGGACTAGCGGGAGACTACGAGCAGTACTTC.

The CDR3 DNA sequence: TGTGCCAGCAGCGTAGGTGGGACAGGGTCGGGCGAGCAGTACTTC. It specifies CASSVGGTGSGEQYF. The V gene is TRBV9, the J gene TRBJ2-7; 9 bases are shared with TRBD1. The germline V gene encodes CDR1 SGDLS and CDR2 YYNGEE. J was trimmed by 6 bases and V by 0 bases; bases with no gene match: 7. This CDR3 has 15 residues.

This clone was picked up a small number of times. V and J are TRBV5-5 and TRBJ1-2, with TRBD1 as a possible D gene (6 bases). The CDR3 extends over 12 amino acids. The germline CDR1 and CDR2 sequences are SGHKS and YYEKEE (reference sequence). Trimming cost V 4 bases and J 5 bases, with 9 bases left between them. The CDR3 DNA follows: TGTGCCAGCAGCCAAACAGGGTATGGCTACACCTTC. Translation: CASSQTGYGYTF. Full variable domain (missing parts from reference TRBV5-5 and TRBJ1-2): DAGVTQSPTHLIKTRGQQVTLRCSPISGHKSVSWYQQVLGQGPQFIFQYYEKEERGRGNFPDRFSARQFPNYSSELNVNALLLGDSALYLCASSQTGYGYTFGSGTRLTVV.

There are a few counts of this clone. The genes are TRBV28 and TRBJ1-5; maybe TRBD1 (6 bases). Germline CDR1 reads MDHEN; CDR2 reads SYDVKM. The CDR3 covers 14 residues. V dropped 6 bases and J dropped 3 bases, with 12 bases sitting between them. The CDR3 region is CASSKTGYNQPQHF. In nucleotides, the CDR3 is TGTGCCAGCAGCAAAACAGGGTACAATCAGCCCCAGCATTTT. The variable domain in full, with the rest retrieved from reference TRBV28 and TRBJ1-5, is DVKVTQSSRYLVKRTGEKVFLECVQDMDHENMFWYRQDPGLGLRLIYFSYDVKMKEKGDIPEGYSVSREKKERFSLILESASTNQTSMYLCASSKTGYNQPQHFGDGTRLSIL.

This clone was seen only a few times. The rearrangement uses TRBV28 and TRBJ1-2, with 9 bases matching TRBD1. Looked up from germline, CDR1 is MDHEN and CDR2 is SYDVKM. V lost 2 bases and J lost 8; bases outside the gene matches: 9. The CDR3 covers 15 residues. The CDR3 loop reads CASSLSGTGTRGYTF. The CDR3 DNA follows: TGTGCCAGCAGTTTAAGCGGGACAGGGACGAGGGGCTACACCTTC.

V usage is TRBV30 and J usage is TRBJ1-1; maybe TRBD1 (5 bases). V lost 2 bases and J lost 11, with 15 bases in between. Looked up from germline, CDR1 is GTSNPN and CDR2 is SVGIG (reference sequence). The CDR3 sequence is 12 residues long. The chain's CDR3 is CAWSPGGFGAFF. Here the CDR3 DNA reads TGTGCCTGGAGTCCTGGGGGGTTTGGGGCTTTCTTT.

The rearrangement joins TRBV19 to TRBJ2-5, with D possibly TRBD2 on 6 matching bases. Trimming removed 6 bases at V and 2 bases at J, with 13 bases between. Germline V CDR1 and CDR2: LNHDA, SQIVND (reference sequence). CDR3 length: 14 residues. The CDR3 reads CASSRGGDQETQYF. The CDR3 nucleotides read TGTGCCAGTAGCCGAGGCGGGGATCAAGAGACCCAGTACTTC.

In this sample, this clone turned up a few times. V usage is TRBV6-5 and J usage is TRBJ1-1; possible D gene TRBD1, 6 bases. V lost 2 bases to trimming and J lost 6 bases, with 10 bases between them. This CDR3 has 13 amino acids. The germline V gene encodes CDR1 MNHEY and CDR2 SVGAGI. For the CDR3, the DNA is TGTGCCAGCAGTTACGGGCCAGGGGCTGAAGCTTTCTTT. It codes for CASSYGPGAEAFF.